The 10 T cell receptor beta chains below all came from one sample that was sequenced in a study of OX40 agonist ivuxolimab in advanced cancers. The protocol was immunoSEQ multiplex PCR, while the TCRdb copy is restricted to in-frame clones and leaves out a portion. The sample yields 55,000 to 75,000 clones, around 80% seen once. The sequenced sample was CD4+ or CD8+ T cells sorted from blood, obtained in a trial of the OX40 agonist ivuxolimab. These receptors were taken from an adult with an advanced solid tumor such as melanoma, head and neck, liver or kidney cancer.

V and J are TRBV5-1 and TRBJ2-2, with D perhaps matching TRBD2 (5 bases). Germline CDR1 SGHRS, CDR2 YFSETQ. V was trimmed by 1 base and J by 3 bases, leaving 10 bases between them. The CDR3 is 15 amino acids. CDR3 sequence reads: CASSLSLGDTGELFF. The CDR3 DNA follows: TGCGCCAGCAGCTTGTCACTAGGAGACACCGGGGAGCTGTTTTTT.

V and J are TRBV10-3 and TRBJ1-5; D may be TRBD1 (5 bases). The CDR3 spans 15 residues. With 10 bases removed from V and 0 bases from J, the gap between germline ends came to 16 bases. Germline CDR1 ENHRY, CDR2 SYGVKD. The CDR3 nucleotides read TGTGCCACCAAGGGACGGGACGGTAGCAATCAGCCCCAGCATTTT. Translated, it gives CATKGRDGSNQPQHF.

J is TRBJ1-1 and V is TRBV10-3, with 7 bases matching TRBD1. CDR1 is ENHRY and CDR2 is SYGVKD in the germline V gene. The CDR3 has 15 amino acids. V was pared by 6 bases and J by 0 bases, with 7 bases of the junction left unmatched. The CDR3 bases are TGTGCCATCAGGGGTTCTACAGGGGTGAACACTGAAGCTTTCTTT. It encodes CAIRGSTGVNTEAFF.

V and J are TRBV5-1 and TRBJ2-5; 10 nucleotides match TRBD2. Germline loops: CDR1 SGHRS, CDR2 YFSETQ. V gave up 1 base and J gave up 3 bases; unmatched junction bases: 0. This CDR3 has 14 amino acids. This CDR3 is CASSLTSGEETQYF. The CDR3 bases are TGCGCCAGCAGCTTGACTAGCGGGGAAGAGACCCAGTACTTC.

The chain has TRBV7-2 and TRBJ2-7; a possible D gene is TRBD2 (6 bases). This CDR3 has 17 amino acids. Germline CDR1 SGHTA, CDR2 FQGNSA. Trimming took 5 bases from V and 2 from J, leaving 22 bases between them. CDR3 coding DNA: TGTGCCAGCAGCCGAAAGACCGGGACTCCGGACCCCTACGAGCAGTACTTC. This codes for CASSRKTGTPDPYEQYF.

V and J are TRBV5-1 and TRBJ2-7; 8 nucleotides line up with TRBD2. CDR1 is SGHRS and CDR2 is YFSETQ in the germline V gene. Trimming took 4 bases from V and 4 from J; bases not matched to a gene: 13. There are 16 residues in the CDR3. The CDR3 spells CASSPATGGSGYEQYF. DNA of the CDR3: TGCGCCAGCAGCCCCGCGACGGGGGGGTCTGGGTACGAGCAGTACTTC.

The rearrangement uses TRBV7-2 and TRBJ1-5; D is uncertain. The V end was cut by 1 base, the J end by 0 bases, with 10 bases between. This CDR3 is built from 16 residues. Germline V gives CDR1 SGHTA, CDR2 FQGNSA. The chain's CDR3 is CASSLVAMSSNQPQHF. The CDR3 bases are TGTGCCAGCAGCTTAGTAGCGATGAGTAGCAATCAGCCCCAGCATTTT.

The gene calls are TRBV19 and TRBJ1-3; D is undetermined. The germline V gene has CDR1 LNHDA and CDR2 SQIVND (reference sequence). This CDR3 contains 15 residues. Trimming stripped 5 bases from V and 4 bases from J, with 15 bases between. The CDR3 bases are TGTGCCAGTAGTGCCCGCAGATCTGGAGGAAACACCATATATTTT. Residues: CASSARRSGGNTIYF.

This clone was found a few times. The gene calls are TRBV6-5 and TRBJ1-1; tentative D call: TRBD1 (6 bases). V was clipped by 4 bases and J by 3 bases, with 15 bases between them. The germline gives CDR1 MNHEY, CDR2 SVGAGI. This CDR3 is 15 amino acids long. Here the CDR3 reads CASSFSGAQDTEAFF. The CDR3 DNA follows: TGTGCCAGCAGTTTCTCAGGGGCGCAGGACACTGAAGCTTTCTTT.

CDR3 in DNA: TGTGCCAGCAGCTTAAAGAGGGACTCCTACGAGCAGTACTTC. It codes for CASSLKRDSYEQYF. V gene TRBV7-8 combines with J gene TRBJ2-7; maybe TRBD2 (5 bases). CDR1 and CDR2 from the germline V gene are SGHVS and FQNEAQ. The CDR3 runs to 14 residues. Trimming left V 2 bases short and J 0 bases short, with 8 bases between.